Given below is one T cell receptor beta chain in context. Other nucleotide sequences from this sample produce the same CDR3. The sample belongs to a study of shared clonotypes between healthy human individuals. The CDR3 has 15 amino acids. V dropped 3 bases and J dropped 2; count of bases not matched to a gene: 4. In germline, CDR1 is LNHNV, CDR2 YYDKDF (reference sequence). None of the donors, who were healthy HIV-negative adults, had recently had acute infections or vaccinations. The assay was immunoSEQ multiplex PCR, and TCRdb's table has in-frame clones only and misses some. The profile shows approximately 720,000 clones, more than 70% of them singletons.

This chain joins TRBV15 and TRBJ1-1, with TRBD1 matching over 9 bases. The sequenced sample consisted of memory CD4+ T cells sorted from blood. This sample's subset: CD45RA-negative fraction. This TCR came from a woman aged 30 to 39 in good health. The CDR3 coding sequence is TGTGCCACCAGCAGCAAAACAGGGGGCAACACTGAAGCTTTCTTT. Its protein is CATSSKTGGNTEAFF.